Shown below are 5 T cell receptor beta chains from a single sample sequenced in a study of T cell responses to AZD1222 COVID-19 vaccine. The repertoire was sequenced with immunoSEQ multiplex PCR; TCRdb's copy has only in-frame clones and lacks some. This sample has some 200,000 clones, with approximately 90% found just once. The material was peripheral blood, obtained on day 0 of AZD1222 vaccination. These receptors originate from an adult in good health.

The gene calls are TRBV6-4 and TRBJ2-7; D remains ambiguous. This CDR3 is 13 amino acids long. From germline, CDR1 is MRHNA and CDR2 SNTAGT. V was trimmed by 1 base and J by 2 bases, leaving 6 bases between them. The CDR3 protein is CASSDYRTYEQYF. DNA of the CDR3: TGTGCCAGCAGTGACTACCGAACCTACGAGCAGTACTTC.

The chain is built from TRBV21-1 and TRBJ1-5. TRBV21-1 is flagged as a pseudogene. This CDR3 is built from 19 residues. CDR3 sequence: CASSKGLGGAKNSNQPQHF. The CDR3 DNA reads as TGTGCCAGCAGCAAAGGACTGGGGGGGGCTAAAAATAGCAATCAGCCCCAGCATTTT.

The J gene is TRBJ2-1, the V gene TRBV5-4; D may correspond to TRBD1 or TRBD2 (6 bases each). The CDR3 length is 16 residues. Germline CDR1 reads SGHNT; CDR2 reads YYREEE (reference sequence). V was trimmed by 0 bases and J by 6 bases, leaving 16 bases between them. CDR3 DNA: TGTGCCAGCAGCTTGGCCAACACAGGGAGGAGCAATGAGCAGTTCTTC. Protein product: CASSLANTGRSNEQFF.

This chain joins TRBV2 and TRBJ2-1; 8 positions match TRBD2. The CDR3 runs to 15 residues. Germline trimming cut 7 bases from V and 8 bases from J; bases unmatched to any gene: 13. Germline CDR1 and CDR2: SNHLY and FYNNEI. CDR3 DNA: TGTGCCAGCACACGGGAGGGTATAAGTAACGATGAGCAGTTCTTC. It encodes CASTREGISNDEQFF.

The CDR3 region is CASSQEAWNEQFF. CDR3 sequence (DNA): TGTGCCAGCAGCCAAGAAGCATGGAATGAGCAGTTCTTC. This chain uses TRBV3-1 (or the pseudogene TRBV3-2) with TRBJ2-1; no clear D. CDR3 length: 13 amino acids. Looked up from germline, CDR1 is LGHDT and CDR2 is YNNKEL (reference sequence). V dropped 0 bases and J dropped 7 bases, with 7 bases sitting between them.